This T cell receptor beta chain was sequenced in a study of PD-1 blockade in mismatch repair-deficient tumors. Germline lookup yields CDR1 SNHLY and CDR2 FYNNEI. The ends were cut back, 5 bases at V and 3 bases at J, with 10 bases in the middle. This CDR3 is built from 14 residues. Clones were sequenced by immunoSEQ multiplex PCR, and TCRdb holds only the in-frame ones, with some missing. Among about 34,000 clones listed, 65% to 85% were seen once. This sequence joins TRBV2 and TRBJ2-2; D uncertain. The specimen was PBMCs, collected roughly 6 weeks after starting pembrolizumab. The clonotype originates from an adult with mismatch repair-deficient cancer. The CDR3 bases are TGTGCCAGCAGTCCGTCAGATGACACCGGGGAGCTGTTTTTT. It is translated as CASSPSDDTGELFF.